This passage covers 12 T cell receptor beta chains from one sample sequenced in a study of CD8 T cells in Susac syndrome. Random hexamers were used to reverse transcribe an amount of about 0.45 to 1 ug RNA. TCRdb recomputed calls from the immunoSEQ multiplex PCR reads with MiXCR, one row per CDR3 protein. The table has 100,000 to 150,000 distinct CDR3 sequences, around 95% seen once. Specimen: CD4+ T cells from PBMCs. Source of these receptors: a human donor in good health.

This chain connects TRBV18 to TRBJ2-1; the D gene is possibly TRBD1 (5 bases). V shed 3 bases and J shed 9 bases, with 15 bases lying between them. Germline V CDR1 and CDR2: KGHSH, LQKENI. CDR3 length: 14 amino acids. The CDR3 reads CASSPTTTDTEQFF. In DNA form, the CDR3 reads TGTGCCAGCTCACCGACGACGACAGACACTGAGCAGTTCTTC.

The gene calls are TRBV5-1 and TRBJ1-1, with no clear D. The V gene lost 4 bases and the J gene lost 0 bases, with 16 bases spanning the gap. CDR3 length: 16 residues. Germline-derived CDR1 and CDR2 are SGHRS and YFSETQ. CDR3 nucleotide sequence: TGCGCCAGCAGCGATAAGGATGGACGGGTGAACACTGAAGCTTTCTTT. The encoded protein is CASSDKDGRVNTEAFF.

This chain uses TRBV19 with TRBJ1-1; 7 bases are shared with TRBD1. CDR1 and CDR2 from the germline V gene are LNHDA and SQIVND (reference sequence). There are 15 residues in the CDR3. After removal of 5 bases from V and 1 base from J, the junction contained 7 bases not matched to a gene. CDR3: CASSSTNRGNTEAFF. The CDR3, as DNA: TGTGCCAGTAGTTCAACCAACAGGGGGAACACTGAAGCTTTCTTT. The full variable domain, with the rest looked up from reference TRBV19 and TRBJ1-1, is DGGITQSPKYLFRKEGQNVTLSCEQNLNHDAMYWYRQDPGQGLRLIYYSQIVNDFQKGDIAEGYSVSREKKESFPLTVTSAQKNPTAFYLCASSSTNRGNTEAFFGQGTRLTVV.

The chain links TRBV7-8 to TRBJ2-2; TRBD2 agrees at 8 bases. Trimming took 6 bases from V and 5 from J; bases not matched to a gene: 20. This CDR3 spans 19 amino acids. The germline V gene has CDR1 SGHVS and CDR2 FQNEAQ. The CDR3 protein is CASRPSVYGRAWRTGELFF. As DNA, the CDR3 is TGTGCCAGCAGACCAAGCGTCTACGGGAGGGCCTGGAGGACCGGGGAGCTGTTTTTT.

The chain uses TRBV10-3 and TRBJ1-2; 7 bases are a match to TRBD1. Germline CDR1 is ENHRY and CDR2 is SYGVKD. J was trimmed by 8 bases and V by 4 bases; bases with no gene match: 13. CDR3 length: 15 amino acids. CDR3 sequence (DNA): TGTGCCATCAGTGGCGCTGAGACAGGGCCCCGAGGCTACACCTTC. Translating it yields CAISGAETGPRGYTF.

This clonotype was seen just once. The V and J genes are TRBV5-1 and TRBJ1-1; D is unresolved. Deletions cut 0 bases from V and 4 bases from J, with 10 bases between. CDR1 and CDR2 (germline): SGHRS, YFSETQ. The CDR3 has 14 amino acids. DNA of the CDR3: TGCGCCAGCAGCTTGGCGGCAGCCAGCACTGAAGCTTTCTTT. It yields the protein CASSLAAASTEAFF. Full variable domain (remainder filled in from reference TRBV5-1 and TRBJ1-1): KAGVTQTPRYLIKTRGQQVTLSCSPISGHRSVSWYQQTPGQGLQFLFEYFSETQRNKGNFPGRFSGRQFSNSRSEMNVSTLELGDSALYLCASSLAAASTEAFFGQGTRLTVV.

The gene calls are TRBV30 and TRBJ1-2; D is undetermined. The V gene's germline CDR1 is GTSNPN and CDR2 SVGIG (reference sequence). The CDR3 has 12 amino acids. The V end was cut by 0 bases, the J end by 4 bases, with 6 bases between. This CDR3 is CAWSVSSYGYTF. The DNA for the CDR3 is TGTGCCTGGAGTGTGAGTTCCTATGGCTACACCTTC.

This clonotype was recorded once. The chain couples TRBV29-1 to TRBJ1-2; 12 bases agree with TRBD1. CDR3 size: 15 residues. V was clipped by 6 bases and J by 2 bases; unmatched bases: 7. Germline V gene data show CDR1 as SQVTM and CDR2 as ANQGSEA. In DNA, the CDR3 is TGCAGCGTCGGAGGGGACAGGGGGCAGAACTATGGCTACACCTTC. Its protein is CSVGGDRGQNYGYTF.

The chain recombines TRBV5-6 with TRBJ1-1; the D gene is possibly TRBD1 (6 bases). CDR3 size: 16 residues. Germline CDR1 SGHDT, CDR2 YYEEEE. Trimming removed 3 bases at V and 0 bases at J, with 15 bases between. The CDR3 loop is CASSSWGTNMNTEAFF. CDR3 coding DNA: TGTGCCAGCAGCTCATGGGGGACAAACATGAACACTGAAGCTTTCTTT.

The V and J genes are TRBV5-6 and TRBJ1-1; no clear D gene. This CDR3 region has 16 residues. Trimming cost V 2 bases and J 7 bases, with 21 bases left between them. CDR1 is SGHDT and CDR2 is YYEEEE in the germline V gene. The CDR3: CASSFGLITITVEAFF. CDR3 DNA sequence: TGTGCCAGCAGCTTTGGTCTAATTACAATAACCGTTGAAGCTTTCTTT.

The chain carries TRBV24-1 and TRBJ2-2; 13 nucleotides agree with TRBD2. The V segment lost 4 bases and the J segment 4 bases; nucleotides outside the gene matches: 5. The CDR3 has 17 amino acids. CDR1 and CDR2 from the germline V gene are KGHDR and SFDVKD. CDR3 sequence: CATSETSGRAGTGELFF. In nucleotides, the CDR3 is TGTGCCACCAGTGAAACTAGCGGGAGGGCCGGCACCGGGGAGCTGTTTTTT.

In DNA, the CDR3 is TGCGCCAGCAGCCCCGGGGCCTCAGTGGATGAGCAGTTCTTC. Translation gives CASSPGASVDEQFF. The chain recombines TRBV5-1 with TRBJ2-1; the D gene could be TRBD1 or TRBD2 (5 bases each). The CDR3 spans 14 residues. V lost 4 bases to trimming and J lost 8 bases, with 16 bases between them. The germline CDR1 and CDR2 sequences are SGHRS and YFSETQ.